The 15 T cell receptor beta chains reported below all come from one sample, sequenced in a study of T cells after yellow fever vaccination. MiXCR, applied by TCRdb to the 5' RACE reads, yields one record per CDR3 protein. The data hold some 320,000 distinct CDR3 sequences, with approximately 11% observed a single time. This specimen was CD4+ T cells sorted from PBMCs, taken 45 days after the yellow fever booster vaccination. The receptor source for this set is a man aged 18-30 years who received the YFV17D yellow fever vaccine.

This clonotype was detected only a few times. V is TRBV18 and J is TRBJ1-4, with 7 positions matching TRBD1. Germline V gene lookup returns CDR1 KGHSH and CDR2 LQKENI. This CDR3 is 15 amino acids long. The J segment lost 5 bases and the V segment lost 3 bases, leaving 6 bases of the junction unmatched. The CDR3 DNA reads TGTGCCAGCTCACCTAGGGGACAGAACAATGAAAAACTGTTTTTT. This sequence encodes CASSPRGQNNEKLFF.

In its sample, this clonotype was seen many times. The rearrangement uses TRBV7-6 and TRBJ2-7, with D possibly matching TRBD2 (5 bases). This CDR3 is 15 amino acids long. The germline CDR1 and CDR2 sequences are SGHVS and FNYEAQ. V gave up 2 bases and J gave up 3 bases, with 14 bases separating them. CDR3 sequence (DNA): TGTGCCAGCAGCTTACGGGGTATCGGGGACTACGAGCAGTACTTC. Translated: CASSLRGIGDYEQYF.

This clonotype appeared once. V gene TRBV18 combines with J gene TRBJ2-3; 10 bases align to TRBD1. CDR1 and CDR2 (germline): KGHSH, LQKENI. J lost 2 bases, V lost 3 bases, and 2 bases had no gene match. The CDR3 loop spans 15 amino acids. Written as DNA, the CDR3 is TGTGCCAGCTCACCGGACAGGGGGTTCACAGATACGCAGTATTTT. Residues: CASSPDRGFTDTQYF. The full variable domain, in which reference TRBV18 and TRBJ2-3 provide the parts outside the CDR3, is NAGVMQNPRHLVRRRGQEARLRCSPMKGHSHVYWYRQLPEEGLKFMVYLQKENIIDESGMPKERFSAEFPKEGPSILRIQQVVRGDSAAYFCASSPDRGFTDTQYFGPGTRLTVL.

Many counts were recorded for this clonotype. The gene calls are TRBV5-1 and TRBJ2-5; TRBD1 matches at 8 bases. There are 15 residues in the CDR3. Losses at the gene ends were 4 bases for V and 4 bases for J; bases not matched to a gene: 9. Germline V lookup: CDR1 SGHRS, CDR2 YFSETQ. CDR3 nucleotide sequence: TGCGCCAGCAGCCCGATAAGAGGACAGGGAGAGACCCAGTACTTC. Protein sequence: CASSPIRGQGETQYF.

This clonotype has more than one count but fewer than ten. The CDR3 sequence is CASSPSDRAEQYF. CDR3 DNA sequence: TGTGCCAGCTCACCTTCGGACAGGGCCGAGCAGTACTTC. The chain combines TRBV18 with TRBJ2-7, with TRBD1 identical over 8 bases. The CDR3 is made up of 13 amino acids. Trimming removed 3 bases from V and 6 bases from J; junction bases left unmatched: 4. Germline loops: CDR1 KGHSH, CDR2 LQKENI.

This clonotype has just a few counts. The gene calls are TRBV7-2 and TRBJ2-5; TRBD2 matches 8 bases. Unmatched junction bases numbered 8, after V lost 3 bases and J lost 5 bases. Germline-derived CDR1 and CDR2 are SGHTA and FQGNSA. The CDR3 runs 15 residues. The CDR3 loop is CASSFYGGAEETQYF. DNA for the CDR3: TGTGCCAGCAGCTTCTACGGGGGGGCAGAGGAGACCCAGTACTTC.

This clonotype was counted a few times. J is TRBJ2-2 and V is TRBV20-1, with D perhaps TRBD2 (5 bases). Germline V gives CDR1 DFQATT, CDR2 SNEGSKA (reference sequence). There are 14 residues in the CDR3. Trimming removed 1 base at V and 6 bases at J, with 12 bases between. The CDR3 here is CSARAAGGAGELFF. In DNA form, the CDR3 reads TGCAGTGCTAGAGCGGCAGGAGGCGCCGGGGAGCTGTTTTTT.

This sequence joins TRBV6-5 and TRBJ1-6; 7 bases are shared with TRBD1. Trimming removed 8 bases from V and 8 bases from J; junction bases left unmatched: 3. The germline CDR1 and CDR2 sequences are MNHEY and SVGAGI. CDR3 size: 12 residues. For the CDR3, the DNA is TGTGCCAGCCAAGACAGGGATTCACCCCTCCACTTT. Translated, it gives CASQDRDSPLHF.

This clonotype has a handful of counts. This sequence joins TRBV9 and TRBJ2-5; 8 bases match TRBD2. The CDR3 covers 17 residues. V dropped 0 bases and J dropped 1; count of bases not matched to a gene: 8. CDR1 is SGDLS and CDR2 is YYNGEE in the germline V gene. CDR3 amino acids: CASSVGNSGDFQETQYF. In DNA form, the CDR3 reads TGTGCCAGCAGCGTAGGAAATAGCGGGGACTTCCAAGAGACCCAGTACTTC.

The chain joins TRBV6-2 or TRBV6-3 to TRBJ2-1; unclear D gene. The V gene lost 7 bases and the J gene lost 0 bases, with 10 bases spanning the gap. The CDR3 is 14 amino acids. The germline gives CDR1 MNHEY, CDR2 SVGEGT. The CDR3 is CASNKKSSYNEQFF. The CDR3 bases are TGTGCCAGCAATAAAAAAAGCTCCTACAATGAGCAGTTCTTC.

This clonotype was seen more than once but under ten times. The rearrangement uses TRBV14 and TRBJ2-2; 10 bases align to TRBD2. Losses at the gene ends were 4 bases for V and 5 bases for J; bases not matched to a gene: 7. The germline V gene has CDR1 SGHDN and CDR2 FVKESK. The CDR3 runs to 16 residues. CDR3 DNA sequence: TGTGCCAGCAGCCGCAGCGGGGGGGCCGCTACCGGGGAGCTGTTTTTT. Translating gives CASSRSGGAATGELFF.

In this sample, this clonotype turned up a few times. The gene calls are TRBV7-2 and TRBJ2-7, with D perhaps matching TRBD2 (6 bases). Germline loops: CDR1 SGHTA, CDR2 FQGNSA. The CDR3 is made up of 14 amino acids. V lost 5 bases to trimming and J lost 6 bases, with 17 bases between them. The CDR3 sequence: CASSPNRGLGEQYV. In nucleotides, the CDR3 is TGTGCCAGCAGCCCTAATCGGGGGTTGGGCGAGCAGTACGTC.

The rearrangement uses TRBV4-2 and TRBJ2-2; the D call may be TRBD1 or TRBD2 (5 bases each). V was shortened by 0 bases and J by 0 bases, with 14 bases between the two germline ends. The V gene's germline CDR1 is LGHNA and CDR2 YNFKEQ. The CDR3 runs 18 residues. The CDR3 DNA reads as TGTGCCAGCAGCCAAGATACCAGGGTGGGGGCGAACACCGGGGAGCTGTTTTTT. Translating it yields CASSQDTRVGANTGELFF.

This clonotype was detected a few times. V usage is TRBV4-1 and J usage is TRBJ1-2; 9 nucleotides agree with TRBD1. Trimming removed 4 bases from V and 5 bases from J; junction bases left unmatched: 11. This CDR3 has 16 residues. Germline V gene sequence: CDR1 MGHRA, CDR2 YSYEKL. The DNA of the CDR3 is TGCGCCAGCAGCCCAGAGGGACAGGGCTTGAGTTATGGCTACACCTTC. Protein product: CASSPEGQGLSYGYTF.

The rearrangement uses TRBV6-6 and TRBJ1-5, with TRBD1 as a possible D gene (5 bases). Trimming cost V 6 bases and J 0 bases, with 12 bases left between them. The CDR3 spans 15 residues. CDR1 and CDR2 from the germline V gene are MNHNY and SVGAGI (reference sequence). The CDR3 reads CASSHGGYSNQPQHF. The DNA of the CDR3 is TGTGCCAGCAGCCACGGGGGATATAGCAATCAGCCCCAGCATTTT.